This T cell receptor (beta chain) originates from a study of blood T cells in healthy people across ages. Next came a second PCR, run for roughly 6 to 11 cycles, which used a sample-barcoded 5' primer along with a J-beta primer mix. Through a template-switch adaptor with 12 random nucleotides, each cDNA molecule received a tag. Using its own MiXCR run on the 5' RACE reads, TCRdb lists one record per CDR3 protein. The sample consists of 700,000 to 800,000 distinct CDR3 sequences, roughly 43% of them appearing once. Broader study findings: Estimates of total diversity, which came from one million sequenced T cells, were considered to be underestimates.

V lost 1 base to trimming and J lost 1 base, with 5 bases between them. Germline V lookup: CDR1 LNHNV, CDR2 YYDKDF (reference sequence). The CDR3 is 15 amino acids. Remarks on this clonotype: The target antigen is unknown.

The sample, approximately 10 milliliters of peripheral blood, was drawn from each donor. Samples each yielded at least 6 micrograms of total RNA. The sample taken for sequencing was blood. The V call is TRBV15, the J call TRBJ2-6; D remains ambiguous. The receptor's source is a woman aged 55-70 years in good health. The DNA for the CDR3 is TGTGCCACCAGCAGAGGCCTTTCTGGGGCCAACGTCCTGACTTTC. It translates to CATSRGLSGANVLTF.